The text below deals with one T cell receptor (beta chain). Membership in each cohort depended on participant-reported clinical history. In the original analysis: Scientists estimated how many nucleated cells there were by amplifying reference gene primers. Generated by immunoSEQ multiplex PCR, the TCRdb table keeps only in-frame clones and is missing some. The V and J calls and the clone size are those of that table, but D and trimming were determined from the DNA. The top ten hold approximately 3.4% of the sample, which has around 250,000 clones, about 90% seen once. This record belongs to a study of blood T cell repertoires in COVID-19. Study summary: T cells, B-cell-depleted T cells, or PBMCs supplied cDNA or gDNA.

In germline, CDR1 is MGHDK, CDR2 SYGVNS. Trimming removed 6 bases at V and 4 bases at J, with 27 bases between. The CDR3 runs to 18 residues. V usage is TRBV25-1 and J usage is TRBJ1-2; possible D gene TRBD1, 6 bases. The sample comprised PBMCs or T cells enriched from blood (not recorded which). The clonotype comes from a woman in her thirties or forties who had been exposed to COVID-19. The CDR3, as DNA: TGTGCCAGCAGACTATTACACGGACCACGCAGGGGATCCTATGGCTACACCTTC. Translating it yields CASRLLHGPRRGSYGYTF.